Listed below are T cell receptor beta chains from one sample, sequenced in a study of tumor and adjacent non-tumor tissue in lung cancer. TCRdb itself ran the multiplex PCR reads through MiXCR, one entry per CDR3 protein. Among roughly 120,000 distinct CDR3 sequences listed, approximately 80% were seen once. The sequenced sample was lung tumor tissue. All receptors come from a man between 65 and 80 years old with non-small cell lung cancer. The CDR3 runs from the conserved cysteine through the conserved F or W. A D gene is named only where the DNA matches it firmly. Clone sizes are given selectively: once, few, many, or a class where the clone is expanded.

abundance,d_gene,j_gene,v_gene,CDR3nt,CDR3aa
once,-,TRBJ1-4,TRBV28,TGTGCCAGCAGTTTACGGTCAGGTACTAACGAAAAACTGTTTTTT,CASSLRSGTNEKLFF
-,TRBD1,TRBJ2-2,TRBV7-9,TGTGTCAGCAACTGGGCGACAGGGGGCATCGGGGAACTGTTTTTT,CVSNWATGGIGELFF
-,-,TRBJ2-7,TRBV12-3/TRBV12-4,TGTGCCAACAGTTTGTGGACCGAGCAGTACTTT,CANSLWTEQYF
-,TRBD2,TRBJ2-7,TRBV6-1,TGTGCTAACAGTGGCCGGGACTATTCCTACGAGCAGTACTTC,CANSGRDYSYEQYF
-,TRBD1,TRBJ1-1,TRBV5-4,TGTGTCAGTAGCTTTAAGACCGGGACAGGGGGCACTGAAGCTTTCTTT,CVSSFKTGTGGTEAFF
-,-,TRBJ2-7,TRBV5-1,TGCGCCAGCAGCTTGGGGCAGGTGGCCTACGAGCAGTACTTC,CASSLGQVAYEQYF
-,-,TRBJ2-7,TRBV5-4,TGTGTCAGCAGTTTTGGGGGCAGGGTGGGGAATGAGCAGTACTTC,CVSSFGGRVGNEQYF
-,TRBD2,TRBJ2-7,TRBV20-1,TGCAGTGTTAGGGAAGGACTAGCGGGGATCCACGAGCAGTACTTC,CSVREGLAGIHEQYF
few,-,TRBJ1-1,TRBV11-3,TGTGCCAACAACCAAAACAGGGTCGGTGAAGCTTTCTTT,CANNQNRVGEAFF
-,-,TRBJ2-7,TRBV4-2,TGTGCCAGCAGCCCACCTATCGTGGGGGGAGTCAGCTGCGAGCAGTACTTC,CASSPPIVGGVSCEQYF
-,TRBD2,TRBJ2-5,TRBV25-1,TGTGCCAGCAACCCGGCTAGCGGAAAAGAGATCCAGTACTTC,CASNPASGKEIQYF
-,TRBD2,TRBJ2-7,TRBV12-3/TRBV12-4,TGTGCCAGCAGTTTAGTTCCTAGCGGGAGCTACGAACAGTACTTC,CASSLVPSGSYEQYF
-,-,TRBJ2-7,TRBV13,TGTGCCAGCATCTCAACGACGGGAGACGAGCAGTACTTC,CASISTTGDEQYF
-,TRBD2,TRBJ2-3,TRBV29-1,TGCAGCGTTGAGGGTTCGTCCGGGGGGAATACGCAGTATTTT,CSVEGSSGGNTQYF
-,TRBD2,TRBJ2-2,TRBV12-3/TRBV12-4,TGTGCCAGCAGCTGGACTTGCGGGGGGAGGGAGCTCTTTTTT,CASSWTCGGRELFF
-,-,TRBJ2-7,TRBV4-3,TGCGCCAGCGGCCAAGGGACTTACTCCTACGAGCAGTATTTC,CASGQGTYSYEQYF
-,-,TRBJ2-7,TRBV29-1,TGCAGCGTCAGCGGAATGACCGGCGGTGGAATGCAGTACTTC,CSVSGMTGGGMQYF
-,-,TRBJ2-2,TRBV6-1,TGTGCCAGCAGTGAATTGATGGGCATCGGGGAGTTGTTTTTT,CASSELMGIGELFF
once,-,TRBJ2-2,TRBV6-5,TGTGCCAGTAGTTACCTCCGAAGGGTCGCCGGGGAGCTATTTTTT,CASSYLRRVAGELFF
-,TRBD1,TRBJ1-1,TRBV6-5,TGTGCCAACAGATCCAGACAGGGGGCAAGGGCTTTCTTT,CANRSRQGARAFF
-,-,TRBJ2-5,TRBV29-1,TGCGGCGTGGGTGGGATTGTCGGGGAGACCCAGTACTTC,CGVGGIVGETQYF
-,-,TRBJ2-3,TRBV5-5,TGTGCCAGCAGCCTGCAGGGCACAAATACACGGTATTTT,CASSLQGTNTRYF
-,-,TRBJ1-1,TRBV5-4,TGTGTCAGCAGTTCCAGGGAGGCCTCTTCAGTTGAAACTTTCTTT,CVSSSREASSVETFF
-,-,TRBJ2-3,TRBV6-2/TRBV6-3,TGTGCCAGCAGTTCGGGATCAGGACAGCCTAGCACAGATACGCGATATTTT,CASSSGSGQPSTDTRYF
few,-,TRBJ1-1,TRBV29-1,TGCAGCGTTGGTAATGGCCGGAACACTGAAACTTTCTTT,CSVGNGRNTETFF
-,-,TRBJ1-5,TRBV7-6,TGTGCCAGCAGCCCAGATCCTACTCAGCCCCAGCATTTT,CASSPDPTQPQHF
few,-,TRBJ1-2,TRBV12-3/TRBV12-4,TGTGCCAGCAGTTCCGGTAACTATTGCTACACCTTC,CASSSGNYCYTF
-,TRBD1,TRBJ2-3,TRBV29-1,TGCAGCTTGCTCCCATATGTGACAGGGGGGAACACAGATACGCAATATTTT,CSLLPYVTGGNTDTQYF
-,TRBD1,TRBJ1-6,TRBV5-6,TGTGTCAGCAGCAGCCTAGGGGGCTCGGATAGTTCACCCCTTCACTTT,CVSSSLGGSDSSPLHF
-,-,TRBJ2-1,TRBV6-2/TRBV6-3,TGTGCGAGCAGTGAGGGTGACTATGACTACAATGAACACTTCTTC,CASSEGDYDYNEHFF
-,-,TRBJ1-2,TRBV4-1,TGCGCTAGCGGCCAAGTGAGGGGAATCTATGGCTACACCTTC,CASGQVRGIYGYTF
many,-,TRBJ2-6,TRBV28,TGTGCCAGCAGTGGCGGCAGACCTTCTGGGGCCAACGTCCTGACTTTC,CASSGGRPSGANVLTF
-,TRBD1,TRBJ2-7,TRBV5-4,TGTGTCAGTAGCACGGACAGGGGGTACTCCTACAAGCAGTACTTC,CVSSTDRGYSYKQYF
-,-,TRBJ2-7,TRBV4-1,TGCGCCAGCAGCCTGGGACCGCGGTCCTGCGAGCAGTACTTC,CASSLGPRSCEQYF
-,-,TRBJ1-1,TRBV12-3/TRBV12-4,TGTGCCAGCAGTTTGGTAAGGGGCATGAACACTGAAGCTTTATTT,CASSLVRGMNTEALF
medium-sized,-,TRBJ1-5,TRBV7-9,TGTGCCAGCAGCCCTTCCAATCAGCCCCAGCATTTT,CASSPSNQPQHF
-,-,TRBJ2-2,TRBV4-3,TGCGTCAGCAGCCAAGAAGGGGTCACCGGGGGGCTGTTTTTT,CVSSQEGVTGGLFF
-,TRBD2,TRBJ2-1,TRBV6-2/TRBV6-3,TGTGCCAGCAGTCCAGGACTAGACAATACCAATGAACAGTTCTTC,CASSPGLDNTNEQFF
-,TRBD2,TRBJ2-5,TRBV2,TGTGCCAGCATGGCCTTAAGGGGCGGGAGGCCCCAAGAGACCCAGTACTTC,CASMALRGGRPQETQYF
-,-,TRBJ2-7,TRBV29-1,TGCAGCGCATGTGGGACGAACCCCGAGCAGTATTTC,CSACGTNPEQYF
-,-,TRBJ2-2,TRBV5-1,TGCGCCAGCAGCTGGGGGACCCTAAGGGCCGGGGAGCTGTTTTTT,CASSWGTLRAGELFF
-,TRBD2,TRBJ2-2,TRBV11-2,TGCGCCGACAGCCCCCTAGCGGGGGGGACCGGGGAACTGTTTTTT,CADSPLAGGTGELFF
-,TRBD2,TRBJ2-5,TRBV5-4,TGTGCTAGCAGCTTGGCGGGAGTTGTTTGGGAGACCCAGTACTTC,CASSLAGVVWETQYF
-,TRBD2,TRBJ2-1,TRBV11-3,TGTGCTAGCAGCCTCCTATGGAGTAGCGGGGGCTACAATGAGCAGTTCTTC,CASSLLWSSGGYNEQFF
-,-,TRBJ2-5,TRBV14,TGTACCAGCAGCAAGGCGGGGACCCAGTACTTC,CTSSKAGTQYF
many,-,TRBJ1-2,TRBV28,TGTGCCAGCAGTCTACGGGAGGGACGATCCTATGGCTACACCTTC,CASSLREGRSYGYTF